This TCR beta chain was identified in a study of blood T cell repertoires in COVID-19. Germline CDR1 and CDR2: MGHDK and SYGVNS. V lost 6 bases, J lost 4 bases, and 4 bases stayed unmatched. The CDR3 runs 13 residues. Measured with immunoSEQ multiplex PCR; TCRdb has only the in-frame clones, and not every one. The data contain around 170,000 clones, approximately 84% of them singletons. The clonotype originates from a woman aged 45-65 years who had recovered from COVID-19. This chain links TRBV25-1 with TRBJ2-7, with 9 bases fitting TRBD1. Material for sequencing was PBMCs or T cells enriched from blood (not recorded which). CDR3 amino acids: CASRGTGYYEQYF. In DNA form, the CDR3 reads TGTGCCAGCAGGGGGACAGGGTATTACGAGCAGTACTTC.